This entry lists 18 T cell receptor beta chains sequenced from one sample in a study of T-cell memory formation after mild COVID-19. TCRdb re-analysed the 5' RACE reads in MiXCR, keeping a single row per CDR3 protein. The sample has a few hundred thousand distinct CDR3 sequences, more than 15% seen once; the top ten hold roughly 24%. Sequencing was performed on PBMCs or a T cell subset sorted from them (not recorded which). The source of these receptors is a man younger than 35 who had mild COVID-19 (a few samples of this study predate the infection). Cell type and time point are not known.

This clonotype was seen a few times. V usage is TRBV29-1 and J usage is TRBJ1-2, with a tentative D call TRBD1 (6 bases). V shed 3 bases and J shed 7 bases, with 12 bases lying between them. CDR1 and CDR2 (germline): SQVTM, ANQGSEA. CDR3 length: 12 residues. CDR3 sequence: CSVEGGAGGYTF. The CDR3 DNA reads TGCAGCGTTGAGGGGGGGGCAGGTGGCTACACCTTC.

In its sample, this clonotype was seen many times. V is TRBV5-1 and J is TRBJ2-7; 10 nucleotides match TRBD1. Trimming removed 4 bases from V and 4 bases from J; junction bases left unmatched: 11. The CDR3 spans 16 residues. Germline V lookup: CDR1 SGHRS, CDR2 YFSETQ. The CDR3: CASSREPGQGLYEQYF. As DNA, the CDR3 is TGCGCCAGCAGCCGAGAGCCGGGACAGGGGCTGTACGAGCAGTACTTC.

This clonotype was picked up many times. This chain uses TRBV7-3 with TRBJ2-3; 12 bases agree with TRBD2. The germline V gene encodes CDR1 SGHTA and CDR2 FQGTGA. This CDR3 is built from 17 residues. Losses at the gene ends were 4 bases for V and 1 base for J; bases not matched to a gene: 6. Written as DNA, the CDR3 is TGTGCCAGCAGCTCGCGACTAGCGGGGGACCGCACAGATACGCAGTATTTT. Translated, it gives CASSSRLAGDRTDTQYF. The full variable domain, rest sourced from reference TRBV7-3 and TRBJ2-3, is GAGVSQTPSNKVTEKGKYVELRCDPISGHTALYWYRQSLGQGPEFLIYFQGTGAADDSGLPNDRFFAVRPEGSVSTLKIQRTERGDSAVYLCASSSRLAGDRTDTQYFGPGTRLTVL.

This rearrangement joins TRBV5-1 to TRBJ1-1; 7 bases are a match to TRBD1. CDR1 is SGHRS, CDR2 YFSETQ, per germline. The CDR3 is 18 amino acids. Trimming at V came to 6 bases and at J to 0 bases, leaving 17 bases not matched to a gene. The CDR3 sequence is CASNRGGPLLPLNTEAFF. CDR3 nucleotide sequence: TGCGCCAGCAACAGGGGAGGTCCTCTCCTGCCCTTGAACACTGAAGCTTTCTTT.

This clonotype was detected a few times. The J gene is TRBJ1-2, the V gene TRBV6-5; TRBD1 might be the D (6 bases). V lost 6 bases and J lost 4, with 21 bases in between. Germline V gene data show CDR1 as MNHEY and CDR2 as SVGAGI. The CDR3 contains 16 residues. CDR3 coding DNA: TGTGCCAGCAGCAACACGGGGGGGCGCCCCTCCTATGGCTACACCTTC. It is translated as CASSNTGGRPSYGYTF.

The V gene is TRBV6-5, the J gene TRBJ1-2; D remains unclear. CDR3 length: 13 residues. CDR1 is MNHEY and CDR2 is SVGAGI in the germline V gene. Trimming cost V 2 bases and J 8 bases, with 12 bases left between them. DNA of the CDR3: TGTGCCAGCAGTTACACCGCGAGAGAAGGCTACACCTTC. Translating it yields CASSYTAREGYTF.

The gene calls are TRBV4-2 and TRBJ2-7, with 7 positions matching TRBD2. The CDR3 is 15 amino acids. Looked up from germline, CDR1 is LGHNA and CDR2 is YNFKEQ. Trimming removed 4 bases from V and 3 bases from J; junction bases left unmatched: 9. CDR3 amino acids: CASSPSGADLYEQYF. The CDR3 nucleotides read TGTGCCAGCAGCCCCAGCGGGGCGGACCTCTACGAGCAGTACTTC.

This clonotype has a handful of counts. The rearrangement joins TRBV29-1 to TRBJ2-7; D is uncertain. Germline V lookup: CDR1 SQVTM, CDR2 ANQGSEA. Trimming pared 0 bases from V and 1 base from J, leaving 7 bases between. This CDR3 is built from 13 residues. In DNA, the CDR3 is TGCAGCGTTGAAGACACAAGTTCCTACGAGCAGTACTTC. This encodes CSVEDTSSYEQYF.

The chain has TRBV9 and TRBJ2-7, with 14 bases lining up with TRBD2. Germline loops: CDR1 SGDLS, CDR2 YYNGEE. The length of the CDR3 is 15 residues. The trim removed 3 bases at V and 7 bases at J, leaving 6 bases unmatched. The CDR3 sequence: CASSGGTSGGTEQYF. CDR3 DNA sequence: TGTGCCAGCAGCGGGGGGACTAGCGGGGGTACGGAGCAGTACTTC. The full variable domain, in which reference TRBV9 and TRBJ2-7 provide the parts outside the CDR3, is DSGVTQTPKHLITATGQRVTLRCSPRSGDLSVYWYQQSLDQGLQFLIQYYNGEERAKGNILERFSAQQFPDLHSELNLSSLELGDSALYFCASSGGTSGGTEQYFGPGTRLTVT.

The chain carries TRBV24-1 and TRBJ2-1, with D unresolved. Germline CDR1 is KGHDR and CDR2 is SFDVKD. The CDR3 is made up of 14 amino acids. V shed 5 bases and J shed 0 bases, with 7 bases lying between them. The CDR3 is CATSGHTSYNEQFF. For the CDR3, the DNA is TGTGCCACCAGTGGGCACACCTCCTACAATGAGCAGTTCTTC.

This sequence joins TRBV3-1 and TRBJ2-3; 11 bases agree with TRBD2. J was trimmed by 3 bases and V by 4 bases; bases with no gene match: 6. The CDR3 loop spans 16 amino acids. Germline V CDR1 and CDR2: LGHDT, YNNKEL (reference sequence). The CDR3: CASSPIRLAGTDTQYF. DNA for the CDR3: TGTGCCAGCAGCCCTATACGACTAGCGGGGACAGATACGCAGTATTTT.

The CDR3 protein is CASSFKDTYEQYF. DNA of the CDR3: TGCGCCAGCAGCTTCAAAGACACCTACGAGCAGTACTTC. This chain connects TRBV5-1 to TRBJ2-7; no firm D call. Germline V lookup: CDR1 SGHRS, CDR2 YFSETQ. V lost 2 bases to trimming and J lost 2 bases, with 8 bases between them. The CDR3 covers 13 residues.

This clonotype was seen more than once but under ten times. This rearrangement joins TRBV10-2 to TRBJ2-3, with D possibly TRBD2 on 6 matching bases. This CDR3 has 18 amino acids. V dropped 1 base and J dropped 3 bases, with 20 bases sitting between them. CDR1 is WSHSY and CDR2 is SAAADI in the germline V gene. The CDR3 here is CASSEWGLPRPRTDTQYF. The DNA of the CDR3 is TGCGCCAGCAGTGAGTGGGGACTGCCGAGACCCCGAACAGATACGCAGTATTTT.

The gene calls are TRBV6-5 and TRBJ2-7; D gene uncertain. Germline-derived CDR1 and CDR2 are MNHEY and SVGAGI. The V end was cut by 0 bases, the J end by 6 bases, with 15 bases between. The length of the CDR3 is 15 residues. The CDR3 DNA is TGTGCCAGCAGTTACTCGATAGTCCCCAAGCGCGAGCAGTACTTC. Translated, it gives CASSYSIVPKREQYF.

The V call is TRBV25-1, the J call TRBJ2-5; D assignment may be TRBD1 or TRBD2 (6 bases each). The CDR3 sequence is 16 residues long. V lost 1 base and J 0 bases, leaving 12 bases between the germline ends. CDR1 MGHDK and CDR2 SYGVNS come from the germline V gene. The CDR3 DNA sequence: TGTGCCAGCAGTGAATGGGGGGCCCGGGACCAAGAGACCCAGTACTTC. Translated: CASSEWGARDQETQYF.

CDR3 in DNA: TGCAGCGTGTACGAGCTTTCCTACAATGAGCAGTTCTTC. Its translation is CSVYELSYNEQFF. The chain links TRBV29-1 to TRBJ2-1; no reliable D call. CDR1 SQVTM and CDR2 ANQGSEA come from the germline V gene. V was clipped by 6 bases and J by 1 base, with 10 bases between them. The CDR3 loop spans 13 amino acids.

This clonotype was counted ten times or more. The V and J genes are TRBV7-2 and TRBJ2-3; D possibly uses TRBD1 or TRBD2 (5 bases each). V shed 1 base and J shed 2 bases, with 7 bases lying between them. The CDR3 runs to 14 residues. The germline V gene encodes CDR1 SGHTA and CDR2 FQGNSA. CDR3 DNA: TGTGCCAGCAGCTTAGGGGGGTACACAGATACGCAGTATTTT. Residues: CASSLGGYTDTQYF.

This rearrangement joins TRBV7-8 to TRBJ2-7, with D tentatively TRBD1 or TRBD2 (5 bases each). CDR1 and CDR2 (germline): SGHVS, FQNEAQ. The V end was cut by 5 bases, the J end by 4 bases, with 15 bases between. The CDR3 covers 14 residues. The CDR3 region has the DNA TGTGCCAGCAGCCCTACGGGACCCCCGTACGAGCAGTACTTC. Residues: CASSPTGPPYEQYF.